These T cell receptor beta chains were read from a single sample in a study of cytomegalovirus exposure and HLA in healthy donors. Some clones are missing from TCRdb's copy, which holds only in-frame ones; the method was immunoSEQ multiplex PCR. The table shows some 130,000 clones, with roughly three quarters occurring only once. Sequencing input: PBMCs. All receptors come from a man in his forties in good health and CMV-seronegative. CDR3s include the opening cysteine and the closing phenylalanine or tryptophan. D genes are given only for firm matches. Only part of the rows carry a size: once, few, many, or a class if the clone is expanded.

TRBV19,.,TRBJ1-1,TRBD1,TGTGCCGGAGGGACAGGGCCGAACACTGAAGCTTTCTTT,CAGGTGPNTEAFF
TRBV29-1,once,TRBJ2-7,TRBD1,TGCAGCGTTGCTGGGACAGGGAAAGACTCCTACGAGCAGTACTTC,CSVAGTGKDSYEQYF
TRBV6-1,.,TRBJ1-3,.,TGTGCCAGCAGTGGGGCAATCTTCTCTGGAAACACCATATATTTT,CASSGAIFSGNTIYF
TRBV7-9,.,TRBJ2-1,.,TGTGCCAGCAGCTCTAGCCTAAGCTCCTACAATGAGCAGTTCTTC,CASSSSLSSYNEQFF
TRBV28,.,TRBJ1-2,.,TGTGCCAGCACCCAACGGGCACAGGGTAACTATGGCTACACCTTC,CASTQRAQGNYGYTF
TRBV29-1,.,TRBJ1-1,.,TGCAGCGTTGAAGAGGCGGTGAACACTGAAGCTTTCTTT,CSVEEAVNTEAFF
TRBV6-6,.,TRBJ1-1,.,TGTGCCAGCAGTTACGGCCGGGACACAGCTTTCTTT,CASSYGRDTAFF
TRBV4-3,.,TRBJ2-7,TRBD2,TGCGCCAGCAGCCAAGCGACTAGCGGGCCTTCCTACGAGCAGTACTTC,CASSQATSGPSYEQYF
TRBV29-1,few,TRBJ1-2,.,TGCAGCGTTGAAGATCGGAGTCGCTATGGCTACACCTTC,CSVEDRSRYGYTF
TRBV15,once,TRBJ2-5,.,TGTGCCACCAAACAGGGAGAAGAGACCCAGTACTTC,CATKQGEETQYF
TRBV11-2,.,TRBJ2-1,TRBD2,TGTGCCAGCAGCACGACTAGCGGGGGGGCCGCTGAGCAGTTCTTC,CASSTTSGGAAEQFF
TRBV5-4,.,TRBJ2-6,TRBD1,TGTGCCAGCAGCTTGACAGGGGGAAACTCTGGGGCCAACGTCCTGACTTTC,CASSLTGGNSGANVLTF
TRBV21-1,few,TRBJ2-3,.,TGTGCCAGCAGCAATCCCCCCGGGACAGATACGCAGTATTTT,CASSNPPGTDTQYF
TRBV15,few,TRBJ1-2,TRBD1,TGTGCCACCAGCAGAGACGTGACAGGGGGCGCCTATGGCTACACCTTC,CATSRDVTGGAYGYTF
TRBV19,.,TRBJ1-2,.,TGTGCCAGTCTTGACAGCTCGGGCTACACCTTC,CASLDSSGYTF
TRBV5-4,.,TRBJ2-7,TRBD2,TGTGCCAGCAGCCGGGGGGTCACAGTCCCCTCGTCGTCCGAGCAGTACTTC,CASSRGVTVPSSSEQYF
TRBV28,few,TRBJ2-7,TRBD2,TGTGCCACCTGGGGACTAGCCCCCTACGAGCAGTACTTC,CATWGLAPYEQYF
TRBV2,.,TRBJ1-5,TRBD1,TGTGCCAGCAGTGGCGAAGGACAGGAAAATCAGCCCCAGCATTTT,CASSGEGQENQPQHF
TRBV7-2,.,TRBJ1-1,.,TGTGCCAGCAGCCCAGATGGAGGGCGCAATGAAGCTTTCTTT,CASSPDGGRNEAFF
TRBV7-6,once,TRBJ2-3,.,TGTGCCAGCAGCTTAGTGGGGGAGGCAGATACGCAGTATTTT,CASSLVGEADTQYF
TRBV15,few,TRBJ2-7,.,TGTGCCACCAGCAGAGATGGCTTAATAGCGGCCCCCTTGAACGAGCAGTACTTC,CATSRDGLIAAPLNEQYF
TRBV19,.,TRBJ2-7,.,TGTGCCAGTAGTATGAACAGGTACTACGAGCAGTACTTC,CASSMNRYYEQYF
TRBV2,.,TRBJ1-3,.,TGTGCCAGCAAGGCAGGGTCTGGAAACACCATATATTTT,CASKAGSGNTIYF
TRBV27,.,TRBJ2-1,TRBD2,TGTGCCAGCAGTTTGGACGGGAGGGCCGGGAATGAGCAGTTCTTC,CASSLDGRAGNEQFF
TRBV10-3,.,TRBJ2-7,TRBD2,TGTGCCATCAGTGGCGAAGCGGGAGCAGGCGAGCAGTACTTC,CAISGEAGAGEQYF
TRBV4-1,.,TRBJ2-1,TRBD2,TGCGCCAGCAGCGAGCCGGGACTAGCCTCCTACAATGAGCAGTTCTTC,CASSEPGLASYNEQFF
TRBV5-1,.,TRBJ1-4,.,TGCGCCAGCAGCTTGCTTGGGGAGGGCGCTAATGAAAAACTGTTTTTT,CASSLLGEGANEKLFF
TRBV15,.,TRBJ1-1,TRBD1,TGTGCCACCAGCAGAGTCAGGTCCAGGGGGCTAAACACTGAAGCTTTCTTT,CATSRVRSRGLNTEAFF
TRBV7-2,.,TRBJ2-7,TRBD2,TGTGCCAGCAGCGGGACTAGCAGTTCCTACGAGCAGTACTTC,CASSGTSSSYEQYF
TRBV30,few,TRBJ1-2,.,TGTGCCTGGAGTGTACGGCGGCAAAGCTATGGCTACACCTTC,CAWSVRRQSYGYTF
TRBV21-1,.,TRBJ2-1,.,TGTGCCAGCAGCCCCCGGAATAGCGGGAAGGGCGAGTACAATGAGCAGTTCTTC,CASSPRNSGKGEYNEQFF
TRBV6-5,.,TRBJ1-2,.,TGTGCCAGCAGCGTTCGACAGGACTATGGCTACACCTTC,CASSVRQDYGYTF
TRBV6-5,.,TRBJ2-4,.,TGTGCCAGCAGCCCCGAGCGGGCCAAAAACATTCAGTACTTC,CASSPERAKNIQYF
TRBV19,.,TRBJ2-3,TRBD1,TGTGCCAGTTATGATCCGGGACAGGGTGATACGCAGTATTTT,CASYDPGQGDTQYF
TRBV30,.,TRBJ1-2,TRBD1,TGTGCCTGGGAGGCGCGGGGACAGGGGGCGCGGGGCTACACCTTC,CAWEARGQGARGYTF
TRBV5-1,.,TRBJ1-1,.,TGCGCCAGCAGCTTAGGGGGGGTGAACACTGAAGCTTTCTTT,CASSLGGVNTEAFF
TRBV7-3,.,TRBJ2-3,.,TGTGCCAGCAGCTTACGCGGGGGCCTGATATATACGCAGTATTTT,CASSLRGGLIYTQYF
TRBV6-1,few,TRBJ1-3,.,TGTGCCAGCAAGCGGGACAACTCTGGAAACACCATATATTTT,CASKRDNSGNTIYF
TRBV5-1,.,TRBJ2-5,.,TGCGCCAGCAGCGATTCGACACGCAGCCAAGAGACCCAGTACTTC,CASSDSTRSQETQYF
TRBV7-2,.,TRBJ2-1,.,TGTGCCAGCACCACGGACAGTTATTACAATGAGCAGTTCTTC,CASTTDSYYNEQFF
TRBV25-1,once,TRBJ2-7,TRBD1,TGTGCCAGCCAAACAGGGGGCGGGTACGAGCAGTACTTC,CASQTGGGYEQYF